These 8 T cell receptor beta chains came from one sample sequenced in a study of OX40 agonist ivuxolimab in advanced cancers. Libraries were prepared by immunoSEQ multiplex PCR; TCRdb keeps only in-frame clonotypes and omits some of them. The table lists about 89,000 clones, approximately 90% of them singletons, with about 0.28% in the top ten. Specimen: CD4+ or CD8+ T cells sorted from blood, collected in a trial of the OX40 agonist ivuxolimab. These receptors were obtained from an adult with an advanced solid tumor such as melanoma, head and neck, liver or kidney cancer.

The chain carries TRBV5-8 and TRBJ2-7; D not resolved. V shed 1 base and J shed 4 bases, with 6 bases lying between them. Germline CDR1 is SGHTS and CDR2 is YDEGEE. This CDR3 contains 12 residues. The CDR3 sequence: CASSLSRYEQYF. The CDR3, as DNA: TGTGCCAGCAGCTTGTCTCGGTACGAGCAGTACTTC.

CDR3 DNA sequence: TGCGCCAGCAGCCGGGCCGGGACAGGGGGCGACGAGCAGTACTTC. Translated: CASSRAGTGGDEQYF. This chain links TRBV5-1 with TRBJ2-7, with 12 bases that match TRBD1. CDR1 SGHRS and CDR2 YFSETQ come from the germline V gene. The CDR3 length is 15 residues. J was trimmed by 5 bases and V by 4 bases; bases with no gene match: 7.

In its sample, this clone was seen a few times. V usage is TRBV7-2 and J usage is TRBJ1-5, with D hard to call. V was shortened by 6 bases and J by 2 bases, with 14 bases between the two germline ends. The CDR3 sequence is 15 residues long. The germline gives CDR1 SGHTA, CDR2 FQGNSA. CDR3 sequence: CASSLYSGGNQPQHF. The CDR3 bases are TGTGCCAGCAGTCTATATAGCGGAGGCAATCAGCCCCAGCATTTT. The full variable domain, completed using reference TRBV7-2 and TRBJ1-5, is GAGVSQSPSNKVTEKGKDVELRCDPISGHTALYWYRQSLGQGLEFLIYFQGNSAPDKSGLPSDRFSAERTGGSVSTLTIQRTQQEDSAVYLCASSLYSGGNQPQHFGDGTRLSIL.

The gene calls are TRBV18 and TRBJ2-5; D gene unclear. The germline V gene encodes CDR1 KGHSH and CDR2 LQKENI. V lost 4 bases to trimming and J lost 1 base, with 13 bases between them. This CDR3 region has 15 residues. CDR3 loop: CASSRSSRPQETQYF. The CDR3 DNA reads as TGTGCCAGCTCACGGTCGTCCCGGCCCCAAGAGACCCAGTACTTC.

The CDR3 coding sequence is TGCGCCAGCAGCTTGGATGGGACAGTCCTCAATCAGCCCCAGCATTTT. This translates into CASSLDGTVLNQPQHF. This chain uses TRBV5-1 with TRBJ1-5; TRBD1 matches 7 bases. The CDR3 consists of 16 residues. Germline V gene lookup returns CDR1 SGHRS and CDR2 YFSETQ. Losses at the gene ends were 0 bases for V and 3 bases for J; bases not matched to a gene: 6.

This sequence joins TRBV30 and TRBJ1-1, with 7 bases lining up with TRBD1. The V segment lost 4 bases and the J segment 0 bases; nucleotides outside the gene matches: 11. Germline CDR1 and CDR2: GTSNPN and SVGIG (reference sequence). CDR3 length: 16 amino acids. The CDR3 spells CAWKGGQIPMNTEAFF. The CDR3 bases are TGTGCCTGGAAGGGGGGACAGATCCCTATGAACACTGAAGCTTTCTTT.

This sequence joins TRBV10-3 and TRBJ2-3, with 11 bases matching TRBD1. CDR1 is ENHRY, CDR2 SYGVKD, per germline. V shed 10 bases and J 5 bases; nucleotides not matched to a gene: 8. The CDR3 spans 14 residues. The CDR3 sequence: CATWDRGSEDTQYF. The CDR3, as DNA: TGTGCCACTTGGGACAGGGGGTCCGAAGATACGCAGTATTTT.

This clone was counted once. V and J are TRBV5-1 and TRBJ2-1; the D is unclear. V was shortened by 3 bases and J by 8 bases, with 21 bases between the two germline ends. The length of the CDR3 is 16 residues. Per the germline V gene, CDR1 is SGHRS and CDR2 is YFSETQ. This CDR3 is CASSSTLQWAGDEQFF. The CDR3 bases are TGCGCCAGCAGCTCCACCCTACAGTGGGCCGGCGATGAGCAGTTCTTC.